A single sample gave rise to the 9 T cell receptor beta chains below, sequenced in a study of T cell responses to AZD1222 COVID-19 vaccine. This table comes from immunoSEQ multiplex PCR, and its TCRdb copy is limited to in-frame clones, with some not included. The table includes 100,000 to 150,000 clones, roughly 85% detected once. The source material was peripheral blood, sampled 28 days after the second AZD1222 dose. The receptors stem from an adult who received the AZD1222 COVID-19 vaccine.

CDR3 amino acids: CASSPGQGFYTQYF. In DNA, the CDR3 is TGCGCCAGCAGCCCGGGACAGGGTTTTTATACGCAGTATTTT. This chain connects TRBV5-1 to TRBJ2-3, with 9 nucleotides matching TRBD1. Trimming cost V 4 bases and J 7 bases; bases outside gene matches: 7. The germline V gene has CDR1 SGHRS and CDR2 YFSETQ. The CDR3 contains 14 residues.

V usage is TRBV5-1 and J usage is TRBJ1-1; the match to TRBD1 covers 12 bases. Trimming at V came to 5 bases and at J to 1 base, leaving 6 bases not matched to a gene. Germline loops: CDR1 SGHRS, CDR2 YFSETQ. The CDR3 is 16 residues long. CDR3 nucleotides: TGCGCCAGCAGACCGCCGGGACAGGGGGCGAACACTGAAGCTTTCTTT. Translating gives CASRPPGQGANTEAFF.

The chain recombines TRBV24-1 with TRBJ1-3; 9 bases agree with TRBD1. V was pared by 3 bases and J by 4 bases, with 3 bases of the junction left unmatched. Germline V lookup: CDR1 KGHDR, CDR2 SFDVKD. This CDR3 region has 15 residues. The CDR3 here is CATSDGTGTGNTIYF. CDR3 in DNA: TGTGCCACCAGTGATGGGACAGGGACCGGAAACACCATATATTTT.

The chain links TRBV29-1 to TRBJ1-1; TRBD1 matches at 10 bases. CDR1 is SQVTM and CDR2 is ANQGSEA in the germline V gene. V shed 8 bases and J 9 bases; nucleotides not matched to a gene: 18. This CDR3 is built from 15 residues. The CDR3 region has the DNA TGCAGCTCAGCAACCCTGGGACAGGGGTTGTCTCAAGCTTTCTTT. Encoded protein: CSSATLGQGLSQAFF. The whole variable domain, remainder taken from reference TRBV29-1 and TRBJ1-1, is SAVISQKPSRDICQRGTSLTIQCQVDSQVTMMFWYRQQPGQSLTLIATANQGSEATYESGFVIDKFPISRPNLTFSTLTVSNMSPEDSSIYLCSSATLGQGLSQAFFGQGTRLTVV.

The chain couples TRBV6-1 to TRBJ1-5; perhaps TRBD1 as D (5 bases). The V gene's germline CDR1 is MNHNS and CDR2 SASEGT. The CDR3 runs to 15 residues. Trimming removed 0 bases from V and 6 bases from J, with 12 bases in between. The CDR3 spells CASSEAQGMGQPQHF. CDR3 nucleotides: TGTGCCAGCAGTGAAGCCCAGGGTATGGGTCAGCCCCAGCATTTT.

The chain is built from TRBV25-1 and TRBJ2-1; 10 bases match TRBD2. The V gene's germline CDR1 is MGHDK and CDR2 SYGVNS. V gave up 1 base and J gave up 7 bases; unmatched junction bases: 7. The CDR3 consists of 16 residues. CDR3 region: CASSEWSSGGRNEQFF. The CDR3 DNA sequence: TGTGCCAGCAGTGAATGGTCTAGCGGGGGAAGAAATGAGCAGTTCTTC.

The chain combines TRBV19 with TRBJ1-4; 7 nucleotides line up with TRBD1. The trim removed 3 bases at V and 8 bases at J, leaving 6 bases unmatched. CDR3 length equals 14 residues. Germline lookup yields CDR1 LNHDA and CDR2 SQIVND (reference sequence). The CDR3 sequence is CASSIGTGDEKLFF. The DNA for the CDR3 is TGTGCCAGTAGTATTGGCACAGGGGACGAAAAACTGTTTTTT.

The gene calls are TRBV4-1 and TRBJ2-6; D is perhaps TRBD1 or TRBD2 (5 bases each). The CDR3 loop spans 18 amino acids. Germline V gene data show CDR1 as MGHRA and CDR2 as YSYEKL. Trimming removed 4 bases from V and 0 bases from J, with 16 bases in between. DNA of the CDR3: TGCGCCAGCAGCCTTGGGGGTGGGGGTTCCTCTGGGGCCAACGTCCTGACTTTC. Translating gives CASSLGGGGSSGANVLTF.

The V and J genes are TRBV29-1 and TRBJ1-2, with D possibly TRBD1 on 5 matching bases. The V end lost 4 bases, the J end lost 4 bases, and 22 bases lay between the germline ends. The CDR3 extends over 16 amino acids. The germline CDR1 and CDR2 sequences are SQVTM and ANQGSEA. For the CDR3, the DNA is TGCAGCGTTGTTCCCCCGGCAGGGACGGCCCGCTATGGCTACACCTTC. Encoded protein: CSVVPPAGTARYGYTF.